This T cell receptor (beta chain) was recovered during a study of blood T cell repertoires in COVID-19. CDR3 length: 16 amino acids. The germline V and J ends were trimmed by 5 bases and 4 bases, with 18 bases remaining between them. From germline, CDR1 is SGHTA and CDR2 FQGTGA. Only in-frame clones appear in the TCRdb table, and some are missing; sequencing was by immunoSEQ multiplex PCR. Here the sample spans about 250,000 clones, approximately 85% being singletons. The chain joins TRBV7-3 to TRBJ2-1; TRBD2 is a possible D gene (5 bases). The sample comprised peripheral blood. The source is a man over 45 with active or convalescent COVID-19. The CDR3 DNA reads TGTGCCAGCAGCCCATCGAGCGGCTCCGCGTACAATGAGCAGTTCTTC. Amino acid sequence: CASSPSSGSAYNEQFF.